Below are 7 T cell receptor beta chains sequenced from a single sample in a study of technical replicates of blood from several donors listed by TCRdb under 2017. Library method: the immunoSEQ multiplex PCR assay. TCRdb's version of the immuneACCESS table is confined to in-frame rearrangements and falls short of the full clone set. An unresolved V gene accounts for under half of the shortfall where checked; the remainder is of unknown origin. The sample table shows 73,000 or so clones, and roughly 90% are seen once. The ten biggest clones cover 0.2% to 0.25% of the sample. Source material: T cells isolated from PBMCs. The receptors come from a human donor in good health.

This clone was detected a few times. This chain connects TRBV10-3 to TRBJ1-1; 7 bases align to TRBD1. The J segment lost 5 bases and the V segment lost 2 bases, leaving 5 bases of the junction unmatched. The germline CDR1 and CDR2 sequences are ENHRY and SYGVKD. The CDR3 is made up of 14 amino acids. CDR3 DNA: TGTGCCATCAGTGAGCCTAACAGGGGAACTGAAGCTTTCTTT. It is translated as CAISEPNRGTEAFF.

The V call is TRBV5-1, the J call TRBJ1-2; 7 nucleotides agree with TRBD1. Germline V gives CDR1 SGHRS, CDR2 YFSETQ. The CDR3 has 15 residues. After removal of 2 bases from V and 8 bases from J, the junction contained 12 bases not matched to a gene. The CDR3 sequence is CASSLTGTEGEGYTF. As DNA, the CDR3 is TGCGCCAGCAGCTTAACCGGGACAGAGGGAGAGGGCTACACCTTC.

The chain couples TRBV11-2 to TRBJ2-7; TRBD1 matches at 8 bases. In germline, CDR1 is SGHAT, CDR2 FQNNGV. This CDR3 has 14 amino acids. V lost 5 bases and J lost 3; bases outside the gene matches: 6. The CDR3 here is CASSDGQGFYEQYF. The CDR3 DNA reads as TGTGCCAGCAGCGACGGACAGGGATTCTACGAGCAGTACTTC. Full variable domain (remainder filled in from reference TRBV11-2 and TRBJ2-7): EAGVAQSPRYKIIEKRQSVAFWCNPISGHATLYWYQQILGQGPKLLIQFQNNGVVDDSQLPKDRFSAERLKGVDSTLKIQPAKLEDSAVYLCASSDGQGFYEQYFGPGTRLTVT.

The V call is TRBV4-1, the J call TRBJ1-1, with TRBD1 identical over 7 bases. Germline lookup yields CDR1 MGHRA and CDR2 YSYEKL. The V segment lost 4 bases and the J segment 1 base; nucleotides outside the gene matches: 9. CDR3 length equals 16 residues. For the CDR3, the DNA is TGCGCCAGCAGCCCCAACACAGGGGAAGCGAACACTGAAGCTTTCTTT. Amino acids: CASSPNTGEANTEAFF.

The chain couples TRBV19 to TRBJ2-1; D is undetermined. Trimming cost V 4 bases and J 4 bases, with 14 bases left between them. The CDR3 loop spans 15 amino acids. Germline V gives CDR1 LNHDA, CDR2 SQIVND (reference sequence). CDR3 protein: CASSTSYLDYNEQFF. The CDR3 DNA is TGTGCCAGTAGTACTTCATACTTAGATTACAATGAGCAGTTCTTC.

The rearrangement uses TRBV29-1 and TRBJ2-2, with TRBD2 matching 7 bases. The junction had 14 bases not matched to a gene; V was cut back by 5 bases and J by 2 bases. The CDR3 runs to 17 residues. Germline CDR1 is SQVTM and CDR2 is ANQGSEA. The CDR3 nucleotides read TGCAGCGTTAGTGGTGGGAGGGCTAAGGTTAACACCGGGGAGCTGTTTTTT. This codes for CSVSGGRAKVNTGELFF.

CDR3 amino acids: CASPLQGSTEAFF. The CDR3 bases are TGTGCCAGTCCCTTACAGGGGTCGACTGAAGCTTTCTTT. The V and J genes are TRBV6-1 and TRBJ1-1, with 7 bases fitting TRBD1. The CDR3 spans 13 residues. The trim removed 9 bases at V and 5 bases at J, leaving 9 bases unmatched. CDR1 and CDR2 (germline): MNHNS, SASEGT.